The 11 T cell receptor beta chains reported below all come from one sample, sequenced in a study of regulatory T cells in long-lasting Graves disease. Building the TCR beta libraries relied on iRepertoire HTBI primers, and CDR3 regions underwent Arm-PCR. TCRdb ran MiXCR on the multiplex PCR reads and lists one entry per CDR3 protein. Altogether about 400,000 distinct CDR3 sequences are present, less than 25% being singletons, with the ten largest covering 20% to 25%. Regarding time point: persistent/refractory GD, antithyroid drugs over 5 years with positive TRAb. PBMC-extracted RNA yielded the TCR library. Sequencing was performed on peripheral blood mononuclear cells (PBMCs), taken when the disease was refractory, from a patient treated with antithyroid drugs. The receptors stem from a female donor with Graves disease.

This rearrangement joins TRBV20-1 to TRBJ2-7; 12 bases are a match to TRBD2. Per germline, CDR1 DFQATT and CDR2 SNEGSKA (reference sequence). This CDR3 contains 19 residues. J was trimmed by 0 bases and V by 3 bases; bases with no gene match: 15. The CDR3 protein is CSARRRGLAGLRSSYEQYF. The CDR3 DNA follows: TGCAGTGCTAGGAGACGGGGACTAGCGGGCCTGCGGAGCTCCTACGAGCAGTACTTC.

In this sample, this clonotype turned up many times. The chain is built from TRBV12-3 or TRBV12-4 and TRBJ1-5; D remains unclear. The CDR3 spans 14 residues. Deletions cut 3 bases from V and 6 bases from J, with 12 bases between. CDR3 coding DNA: TGTGCCAGCAGTTTTAGACGGTCCCCTCAGCCCCAGCATTTT. It codes for CASSFRRSPQPQHF.

This chain uses TRBV7-4 with TRBJ2-4; D gene uncertain. V was trimmed by 5 bases and J by 3 bases, leaving 11 bases between them. This CDR3 region has 14 residues. Germline CDR1 and CDR2: SGHVT and SQSDAQ. CDR3 in DNA: TGTGCCAGCAGCGGCCAGCCGAGCAAAAACATTCAGTACTTC. It translates to CASSGQPSKNIQYF.

This clonotype was seen at least ten times. The genes are TRBV2 and TRBJ2-2; 7 nucleotides agree with TRBD1. This CDR3 has 15 residues. V lost 4 bases to trimming and J lost 4 bases; unmatched junction nucleotides: 6. In germline, CDR1 is SNHLY, CDR2 FYNNEI. CDR3 bases: TGTGCCAGCAGTGTCCAGGGGGTAATCACCGGGGAGCTGTTTTTT. It encodes CASSVQGVITGELFF.

This clonotype was picked up many times. CDR3 nucleotides: TGTGCCAGCAGTTCCCTCCCAAGGGGGGAAAACCAAGAGACCCAGTACTTC. Its protein is CASSSLPRGENQETQYF. The chain uses TRBV28 and TRBJ2-5, with D possibly called TRBD1 or TRBD2 (6 bases each). The germline V gene encodes CDR1 MDHEN and CDR2 SYDVKM. V dropped 4 bases and J dropped 0 bases, with 18 bases sitting between them. There are 17 residues in the CDR3.

On this clonotype itself: This clone may be a read error of a much larger clone one base away. V and J are TRBV6-4 and TRBJ2-7; D possibly uses TRBD1 or TRBD2 (5 bases each). The CDR3 contains 14 residues. Germline assignment: CDR1 MRHNA and CDR2 SNTAGT. V was trimmed by 5 bases and J by 3 bases, leaving 14 bases between them. This chain's CDR3 is CASSTGRGSYEQYF. The CDR3 nucleotides read TGTGCCAGCAGTACGGGACGGGGCAGCTACGAGCAGTACTTC.

V gene TRBV7-9 combines with J gene TRBJ2-7; D is tentatively TRBD1 or TRBD2 (5 bases each). From germline, CDR1 is SEHNR and CDR2 FQNEAQ (reference sequence). The CDR3 totals 18 residues. V lost 5 bases to trimming and J lost 2 bases, with 25 bases between them. CDR3: CASSQITTTTGTAYEQYF. CDR3 in DNA: TGTGCCAGCAGCCAAATTACGACAACAACCGGGACCGCCTACGAGCAGTACTTC. Full variable domain (remainder filled in from reference TRBV7-9 and TRBJ2-7): DTGVSQNPRHKITKRGQNVTFRCDPISEHNRLYWYRQTLGQGPEFLTYFQNEAQLEKSRLLSDRFSAERPKGSFSTLEIQRTEQGDSAMYLCASSQITTTTGTAYEQYFGPGTRLTVT.

This clonotype was picked up many times. This chain connects TRBV28 to TRBJ2-7; D is ambiguous. The CDR3 totals 14 residues. Germline assignment: CDR1 MDHEN and CDR2 SYDVKM. Deletions cut 1 base from V and 0 bases from J, with 7 bases between. In DNA, the CDR3 is TGTGCCAGCAGTTTATTAGCAAACTCCTACGAGCAGTACTTC. This codes for CASSLLANSYEQYF. Supplemented by reference TRBV28 and TRBJ2-7, the full variable domain reads DVKVTQSSRYLVKRTGEKVFLECVQDMDHENMFWYRQDPGLGLRLIYFSYDVKMKEKGDIPEGYSVSREKKERFSLILESASTNQTSMYLCASSLLANSYEQYFGPGTRLTVT.

The table lists this clonotype with many counts. J is TRBJ2-7 and V is TRBV6-5, with 10 bases identical to TRBD2. Germline V gives CDR1 MNHEY, CDR2 SVGAGI. Trimming at V came to 4 bases and at J to 2 bases, leaving 14 bases not matched to a gene. The CDR3 runs 18 residues. The DNA for the CDR3 is TGTGCCAGCAGTTTCGCGACATTTACTAGCGGGGTCGCCTACGAGCAGTACTTC. Its protein is CASSFATFTSGVAYEQYF.

J is TRBJ2-3 and V is TRBV3-1; D is uncertain. Trimming took off 0 bases at V and 2 bases at J, with 6 bases between the two ends. The CDR3 is made up of 14 amino acids. Germline CDR1 LGHDT, CDR2 YNNKEL (reference sequence). CDR3 bases: TGTGCCAGCAGCCAAGAGGGGAACACAGATACGCAGTATTTT. It is translated as CASSQEGNTDTQYF.

The V and J genes are TRBV7-2 and TRBJ2-1, with TRBD1 identical over 9 bases. Per the germline V gene, CDR1 is SGHTA and CDR2 is FQGNSA. After removal of 4 bases from V and 5 bases from J, the junction contained 6 bases not matched to a gene. CDR3 length equals 15 residues. CDR3 bases: TGTGCCAGCAGCTCCCGGGACAGGGACCACAATGAGCAGTTCTTC. Protein sequence: CASSSRDRDHNEQFF. The full variable domain, its missing parts supplied by reference TRBV7-2 and TRBJ2-1, is GAGVSQSPSNKVTEKGKDVELRCDPISGHTALYWYRQSLGQGLEFLIYFQGNSAPDKSGLPSDRFSAERTGGSVSTLTIQRTQQEDSAVYLCASSSRDRDHNEQFFGPGTRLTVL.